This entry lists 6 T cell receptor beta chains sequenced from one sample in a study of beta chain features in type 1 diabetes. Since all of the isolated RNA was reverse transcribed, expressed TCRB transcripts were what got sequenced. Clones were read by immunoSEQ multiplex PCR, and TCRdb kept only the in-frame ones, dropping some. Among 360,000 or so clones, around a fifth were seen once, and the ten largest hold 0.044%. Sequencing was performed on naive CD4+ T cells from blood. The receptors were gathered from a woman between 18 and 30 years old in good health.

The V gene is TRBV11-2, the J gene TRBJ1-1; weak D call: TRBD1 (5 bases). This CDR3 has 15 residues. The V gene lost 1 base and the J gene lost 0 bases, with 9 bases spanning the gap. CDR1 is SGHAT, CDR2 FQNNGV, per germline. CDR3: CASSLGGGVNTEAFF. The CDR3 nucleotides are TGTGCCAGCAGCTTAGGGGGGGGTGTGAACACTGAAGCTTTCTTT.

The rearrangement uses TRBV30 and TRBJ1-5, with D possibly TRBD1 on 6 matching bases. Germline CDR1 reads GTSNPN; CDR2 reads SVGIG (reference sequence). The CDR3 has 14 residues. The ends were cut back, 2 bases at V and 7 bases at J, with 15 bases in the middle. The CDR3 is CAWSRTVGHQPQHF. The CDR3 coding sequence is TGTGCCTGGAGTAGGACAGTCGGGCACCAGCCCCAGCATTTT.

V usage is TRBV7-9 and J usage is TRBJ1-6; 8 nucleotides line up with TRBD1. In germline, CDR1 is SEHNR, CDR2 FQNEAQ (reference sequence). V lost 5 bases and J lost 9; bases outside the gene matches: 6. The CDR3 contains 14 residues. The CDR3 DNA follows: TGTGCCAGCAGCCCCCAGGGGGCTGGTTCACCCCTCCACTTT. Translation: CASSPQGAGSPLHF.

The chain's CDR3 is CASSVGQTNEQYF. The CDR3 DNA reads TGTGCCAGTAGTGTGGGACAGACCAACGAGCAGTACTTC. The rearrangement links TRBV19 to TRBJ2-7; TRBD1 aligns across 7 bases. The CDR3 length is 13 residues. Trimming cost V 5 bases and J 5 bases; bases outside gene matches: 6. In germline, CDR1 is LNHDA, CDR2 SQIVND (reference sequence).

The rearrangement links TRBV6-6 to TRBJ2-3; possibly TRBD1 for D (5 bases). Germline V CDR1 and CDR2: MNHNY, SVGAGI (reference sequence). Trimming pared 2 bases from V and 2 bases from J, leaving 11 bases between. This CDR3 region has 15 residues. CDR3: CASSYSQGNTDTQYF. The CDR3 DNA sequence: TGTGCCAGCAGTTACAGTCAGGGAAACACAGATACGCAGTATTTT.

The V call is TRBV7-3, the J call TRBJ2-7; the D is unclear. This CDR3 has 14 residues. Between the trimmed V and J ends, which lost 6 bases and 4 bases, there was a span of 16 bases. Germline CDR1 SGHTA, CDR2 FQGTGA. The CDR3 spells CASRLGPGPYEQYF. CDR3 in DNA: TGTGCCAGCAGGTTAGGGCCCGGCCCTTACGAGCAGTACTTC.